The T cell receptor beta chain under discussion was sequenced for a study of T cell responses to AZD1222 COVID-19 vaccine. The study's findings and limits: Of the AZD1222 recipients, only five to seven were seropositive at baseline. Reports say nearly half of spike-specific TCRs go after unmutated variant regions. Females outnumbered males among donors, who were mostly white British; clonal diversity was possibly underestimated. After the peak T cell response, and only then, were repertoires sampled.

On this clone: Its antigen is currently unknown.

V shed 3 bases, J shed 5 bases, and the junction held 9 bases outside the gene matches. Germline lookup yields CDR1 ENHRY and CDR2 SYGVKD. This CDR3 spans 15 amino acids. This table comes from immunoSEQ multiplex PCR, and its TCRdb copy is limited to in-frame clones, with some not included. The sample includes approximately 100,000 clones, roughly nine tenths of them seen just once. This TCR came from an adult in good health. Sequencing used peripheral blood, obtained on day 0 of AZD1222 vaccination. V usage is TRBV10-3 and J usage is TRBJ1-1, with 7 bases identical to TRBD1. CDR3 sequence reads: CAISDARGIGTEAFF. The CDR3 DNA follows: TGTGCCATCAGTGATGCCAGGGGGATTGGGACTGAAGCTTTCTTT.